The 6 T cell receptor beta chains in this list originate from one sample, sequenced in a study of Ad26.COV2.S vaccination and SARS-CoV-2 variants. Assay: immunoSEQ multiplex PCR; the TCRdb copy retains only in-frame clones and omits some. Found here are hundreds of thousands of clones, about nine tenths of them singletons; the top ten hold roughly 3.1%. Specified treatment: around 19 received Ad26.COV2.S at low or high dose, single or two shots; a few received placebo; per-sample allocation not given. Material that was analyzed had been drawn on day 63 after the first vaccine or placebo injection. The sequences come from peripheral blood, collected in a trial of Ad26.COV2.S vaccine versus placebo. The receptors were gathered from a person aged 18 to 59 who received the Ad26.COV2.S COVID-19 vaccine or a placebo.

V is TRBV19 and J is TRBJ1-4; D gene unclear. Between the trimmed V and J ends, which lost 6 bases and 5 bases, there was a span of 13 bases. The germline V gene encodes CDR1 LNHDA and CDR2 SQIVND (reference sequence). This CDR3 spans 14 amino acids. CDR3 bases: TGTGCCAGTAGCATCGGGCGGGTAAATGAAAAACTGTTTTTT. It encodes CASSIGRVNEKLFF. Based on the CDR3 plus reference TRBV19 and TRBJ1-4, the full variable domain is DGGITQSPKYLFRKEGQNVTLSCEQNLNHDAMYWYRQDPGQGLRLIYYSQIVNDFQKGDIAEGYSVSREKKESFPLTVTSAQKNPTAFYLCASSIGRVNEKLFFGSGTQLSVL.

V is TRBV18 and J is TRBJ2-7; a possible D gene is TRBD1 (6 bases). Germline lookup yields CDR1 KGHSH and CDR2 LQKENI. The CDR3 totals 15 residues. Trimming took off 3 bases at V and 3 bases at J, with 15 bases between the two ends. CDR3 region: CASSPRDTGGYEQYF. The DNA of the CDR3 is TGTGCCAGCTCACCTCGGGACACCGGAGGCTACGAGCAGTACTTC.

This clone was counted at least ten times. The rearrangement joins TRBV30 to TRBJ1-6; D not certain. The CDR3 extends over 12 amino acids. The germline V and J ends were trimmed by 3 bases and 14 bases, with 14 bases remaining between them. Germline values: CDR1 GTSNPN, CDR2 SVGIG (reference sequence). The CDR3 spells CAWSGLGWTLHF. CDR3 DNA sequence: TGTGCCTGGAGCGGCTTGGGGTGGACCCTCCACTTT.

This clone was observed a single time. J is TRBJ1-1 and V is TRBV5-4, with 7 bases matching TRBD1. The CDR3 consists of 15 residues. Germline CDR1 is SGHNT and CDR2 is YYREEE (reference sequence). V dropped 4 bases and J dropped 0; count of bases not matched to a gene: 6. Here the CDR3 reads CASSIDRALNTEAFF. In DNA form, the CDR3 reads TGTGCCAGCAGCATTGACAGGGCGTTGAACACTGAAGCTTTCTTT.

V gene TRBV28 combines with J gene TRBJ1-1, with D hard to call. The germline CDR1 and CDR2 sequences are MDHEN and SYDVKM. V was pared by 2 bases and J by 11 bases, with 12 bases between. The CDR3 length is 12 residues. CDR3: CASSLKGPGAFF. The CDR3 DNA reads as TGTGCCAGCAGTTTAAAGGGCCCGGGGGCTTTCTTT.

The chain employs TRBV7-2 and TRBJ2-7; D unresolved. V was shortened by 1 base and J by 4 bases, with 20 bases between the two germline ends. The CDR3 is made up of 17 amino acids. Per germline, CDR1 SGHTA and CDR2 FQGNSA. CDR3 amino acids: CASSLGAPGRTTYEQYF. The CDR3 nucleotides are TGTGCCAGCAGCTTAGGGGCCCCAGGACGTACGACTTACGAGCAGTACTTC.